This is a list of T cell receptor beta chains from one sample in a study of cytomegalovirus exposure and HLA in healthy donors. Measured with immunoSEQ multiplex PCR; TCRdb has only the in-frame clones, and not every one. The profile covers some 130,000 clones, with around three quarters appearing a single time and 3.3% taken by the ten largest. Sequences were obtained from PBMCs. These receptors were collected from a woman in her thirties in good health and CMV-seropositive. Each CDR3 is given with its conserved first and last residue. The D gene is left open where the match is weak. The size entry is marked missing in some rows and otherwise reads once, few, many or a size class.

v_call: TRBV5-1; clone_size: .; cdr3_length: 15; d_call: TRBD1; j_call: TRBJ2-7; cdr3_aa: CASSLIPGQGYEQYF; cdr3_nt: TGCGCCAGCAGCTTGATCCCGGGACAGGGCTACGAGCAGTACTTC
v_call: TRBV2; clone_size: .; cdr3_length: 16; d_call: TRBD2; j_call: TRBJ2-3; cdr3_aa: CASSNGGGYGGDTQYF; cdr3_nt: TGTGCCAGCAGTAACGGGGGGGGGTATGGAGGGGATACGCAGTATTTT
v_call: TRBV18; clone_size: .; cdr3_length: 17; d_call: TRBD1; j_call: TRBJ2-4; cdr3_aa: CASSPRTGGLAKNIQYF; cdr3_nt: TGTGCCAGCTCACCTCGAACAGGGGGACTAGCCAAAAACATTCAGTACTTC
v_call: TRBV28; clone_size: .; cdr3_length: 16; d_call: .; j_call: TRBJ1-1; cdr3_aa: CASSFPWAAGDTEAFF; cdr3_nt: TGTGCCAGCAGTTTCCCTTGGGCAGCAGGTGACACTGAAGCTTTCTTT
v_call: TRBV9; clone_size: .; cdr3_length: 17; d_call: .; j_call: TRBJ2-1; cdr3_aa: CASSVGPGRQSYNEQFF; cdr3_nt: TGTGCCAGCAGCGTAGGCCCCGGGAGACAGAGTTACAATGAGCAGTTCTTC
v_call: TRBV12-2; clone_size: once; cdr3_length: 18; d_call: .; j_call: TRBJ1-4; cdr3_aa: CARRDRTCPCATNEKLFF; cdr3_nt: TGTGCAAGGCGGGACAGGACCTGTCCATGTGCAACTAATGAAAAACTGTTTTTT
v_call: TRBV7-2; clone_size: few; cdr3_length: 15; d_call: TRBD1; j_call: TRBJ2-2; cdr3_aa: CASSLGTANTGELFF; cdr3_nt: TGTGCCAGCAGCTTGGGGACAGCGAACACCGGGGAGCTGTTTTTT
v_call: TRBV18; clone_size: .; cdr3_length: 17; d_call: TRBD2; j_call: TRBJ2-2; cdr3_aa: CASSPPGTTDNTGELFF; cdr3_nt: TGTGCCAGCTCACCACCCGGGACTACCGATAACACCGGGGAGCTGTTTTTT
v_call: TRBV5-1; clone_size: .; cdr3_length: 14; d_call: .; j_call: TRBJ1-5; cdr3_aa: CASSLGGVNQPQHF; cdr3_nt: TGCGCCAGCAGCTTAGGGGGGGTCAATCAGCCCCAGCATTTT
v_call: TRBV5-4; clone_size: .; cdr3_length: 15; d_call: TRBD1; j_call: TRBJ2-7; cdr3_aa: CASSLAGQVFHEQYF; cdr3_nt: TGTGCCAGCAGCTTGGCAGGACAGGTCTTCCACGAGCAGTACTTC
v_call: TRBV19; clone_size: .; cdr3_length: 14; d_call: TRBD1; j_call: TRBJ1-6; cdr3_aa: CASTRGRRNSPLHF; cdr3_nt: TGTGCCAGTACCAGGGGGCGAAGGAATTCACCCCTCCACTTT
v_call: TRBV5-1; clone_size: .; cdr3_length: 14; d_call: TRBD1; j_call: TRBJ1-4; cdr3_aa: CASSPYRGNEKLFF; cdr3_nt: TGCGCCAGCAGTCCCTACAGGGGAAATGAAAAACTGTTTTTT
v_call: TRBV29-1; clone_size: .; cdr3_length: 14; d_call: TRBD1; j_call: TRBJ2-1; cdr3_aa: CSVERDRSYNEQFF; cdr3_nt: TGCAGCGTTGAAAGGGACAGGTCCTACAATGAGCAGTTCTTC
v_call: TRBV7-2; clone_size: few; cdr3_length: 14; d_call: .; j_call: TRBJ1-6; cdr3_aa: CASSYTGTSSPLHF; cdr3_nt: TGTGCCAGCAGCTACACAGGGACCTCATCACCCCTCCACTTT
v_call: TRBV7-2; clone_size: .; cdr3_length: 15; d_call: .; j_call: TRBJ2-5; cdr3_aa: CASSLRGYLQETQYF; cdr3_nt: TGTGCCAGCAGCCTCCGGGGGTACCTCCAAGAGACCCAGTACTTC
v_call: TRBV28; clone_size: .; cdr3_length: 13; d_call: .; j_call: TRBJ1-5; cdr3_aa: CASKWGRDQPQHF; cdr3_nt: TGTGCCAGTAAATGGGGGAGGGATCAGCCCCAGCATTTT
v_call: TRBV6-6; clone_size: .; cdr3_length: 14; d_call: .; j_call: TRBJ2-7; cdr3_aa: CASSYKSLSYEQYF; cdr3_nt: TGTGCCAGCAGTTACAAAAGCCTCTCCTACGAGCAGTACTTC
v_call: TRBV28; clone_size: .; cdr3_length: 13; d_call: .; j_call: TRBJ2-7; cdr3_aa: CASSLSRSYEQYF; cdr3_nt: TGTGCCAGCAGTTTATCCCGGTCCTACGAGCAGTACTTC
v_call: TRBV11-2; clone_size: .; cdr3_length: 18; d_call: TRBD1; j_call: TRBJ2-3; cdr3_aa: CASSLRGRRGPTTDTQYF; cdr3_nt: TGTGCCAGCAGCTTAAGGGGGAGAAGGGGGCCGACCACAGATACGCAGTATTTT
v_call: TRBV4-1; clone_size: .; cdr3_length: 15; d_call: .; j_call: TRBJ1-4; cdr3_aa: CASSLIRGSNEKLFF; cdr3_nt: TGCGCCAGCAGCCTAATCAGGGGATCTAATGAAAAACTGTTTTTT
v_call: TRBV29-1; clone_size: .; cdr3_length: 17; d_call: TRBD1; j_call: TRBJ1-2; cdr3_aa: CSAQRGVPDREGYGYTF; cdr3_nt: TGCAGCGCCCAAAGGGGGGTGCCGGACAGGGAGGGCTATGGCTACACCTTC
v_call: TRBV5-4; clone_size: .; cdr3_length: 16; d_call: .; j_call: TRBJ2-5; cdr3_aa: CASSLGWGQYQETQYF; cdr3_nt: TGTGCCAGCAGCTTGGGGTGGGGCCAGTACCAAGAGACCCAGTACTTC
v_call: TRBV28; clone_size: .; cdr3_length: 14; d_call: TRBD1; j_call: TRBJ2-1; cdr3_aa: CASRITGGRDEQFF; cdr3_nt: TGTGCCAGCAGGATTACAGGGGGAAGGGATGAGCAGTTCTTC
v_call: TRBV5-5; clone_size: .; cdr3_length: 16; d_call: TRBD1; j_call: TRBJ1-1; cdr3_aa: CASRKGSGGWDTEAFF; cdr3_nt: TGTGCCAGCAGGAAGGGGTCAGGGGGATGGGACACTGAAGCTTTCTTT
v_call: TRBV7-6; clone_size: few; cdr3_length: 15; d_call: TRBD1; j_call: TRBJ1-2; cdr3_aa: CASSPTGAVNYGYTF; cdr3_nt: TGTGCCAGCAGCCCCACAGGGGCGGTAAACTATGGCTACACCTTC
v_call: TRBV19; clone_size: .; cdr3_length: 14; d_call: TRBD1; j_call: TRBJ1-2; cdr3_aa: CASSIGTGAGGYTF; cdr3_nt: TGTGCCAGTAGTATAGGGACAGGGGCCGGTGGCTACACCTTC
v_call: TRBV5-1; clone_size: many; cdr3_length: 13; d_call: .; j_call: TRBJ2-5; cdr3_aa: CASSLRGGETQYF; cdr3_nt: TGCGCCAGCAGCTTGAGGGGGGGGGAGACCCAGTACTTC
v_call: TRBV6-5; clone_size: .; cdr3_length: 14; d_call: .; j_call: TRBJ2-2; cdr3_aa: CASSYRGNTGELFF; cdr3_nt: TGTGCCAGCAGTTACCGGGGGAACACCGGGGAGCTGTTTTTT
v_call: TRBV28; clone_size: .; cdr3_length: 15; d_call: .; j_call: TRBJ1-1; cdr3_aa: CASTVFPTGNTEAFF; cdr3_nt: TGTGCCAGCACTGTATTTCCGACAGGGAACACTGAAGCTTTCTTT
v_call: TRBV5-6; clone_size: .; cdr3_length: 15; d_call: .; j_call: TRBJ2-2; cdr3_aa: CASSPLTTNTGELFF; cdr3_nt: TGTGCCAGCAGCCCGCTAACCACGAACACCGGGGAGCTGTTTTTT
v_call: TRBV5-8; clone_size: few; cdr3_length: 18; d_call: TRBD2; j_call: TRBJ2-1; cdr3_aa: CASSLVMGTSGAYNEQFF; cdr3_nt: TGTGCCAGCAGCTTGGTTATGGGGACTAGCGGGGCCTACAATGAGCAGTTCTTC
v_call: TRBV15; clone_size: .; cdr3_length: 16; d_call: .; j_call: TRBJ2-2; cdr3_aa: CATSSYDQGNTGELFF; cdr3_nt: TGTGCCACCAGCAGTTACGACCAGGGGAACACCGGGGAGCTGTTTTTT
v_call: TRBV2; clone_size: .; cdr3_length: 15; d_call: TRBD1; j_call: TRBJ1-5; cdr3_aa: CASRPTGGVGQPQHF; cdr3_nt: TGTGCCAGCAGGCCAACAGGGGGAGTGGGTCAGCCCCAGCATTTT
v_call: TRBV23-1; clone_size: .; cdr3_length: 15; d_call: .; j_call: TRBJ1-3; cdr3_aa: CASSQSLGSGNTIYF; cdr3_nt: TGCGCCAGCAGTCAATCGCTGGGCAGTGGAAACACCATATATTTT
v_call: TRBV18; clone_size: .; cdr3_length: 13; d_call: TRBD1; j_call: TRBJ2-3; cdr3_aa: CASSPRGLDTQYF; cdr3_nt: TGTGCCAGCTCGCCCAGGGGGTTGGATACGCAGTATTTT
v_call: TRBV7-9; clone_size: .; cdr3_length: 15; d_call: TRBD1; j_call: TRBJ2-1; cdr3_aa: CASSLGQGSYNEQFF; cdr3_nt: TGTGCCAGCAGCTTGGGACAGGGCTCCTACAATGAGCAGTTCTTC
v_call: TRBV4-2; clone_size: .; cdr3_length: 17; d_call: TRBD2; j_call: TRBJ2-2; cdr3_aa: CASSQDFPGEGTGELFF; cdr3_nt: TGTGCCAGCAGCCAAGATTTCCCGGGGGAGGGCACCGGGGAGCTGTTTTTT